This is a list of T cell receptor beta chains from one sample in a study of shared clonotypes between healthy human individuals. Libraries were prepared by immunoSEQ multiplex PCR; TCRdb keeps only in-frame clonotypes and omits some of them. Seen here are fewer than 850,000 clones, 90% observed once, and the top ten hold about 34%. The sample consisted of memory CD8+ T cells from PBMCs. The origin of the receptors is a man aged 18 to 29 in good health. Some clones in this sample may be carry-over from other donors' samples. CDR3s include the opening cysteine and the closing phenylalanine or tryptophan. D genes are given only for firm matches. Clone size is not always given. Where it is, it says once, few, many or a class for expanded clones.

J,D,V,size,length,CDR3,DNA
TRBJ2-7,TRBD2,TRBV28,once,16,CASSLPSSGRAGEQYF,TGTGCCAGCAGTTTACCCTCTAGCGGGAGGGCCGGAGAGCAGTACTTC
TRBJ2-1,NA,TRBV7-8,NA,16,CASSLGPSSSYNEQFF,TGTGCCAGCAGCTTGGGGCCGAGCAGCTCCTACAATGAGCAGTTCTTC
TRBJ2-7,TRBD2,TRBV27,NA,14,CASSLAGVVYEQYF,TGTGCCAGCAGTTTGGCGGGAGTAGTCTACGAGCAGTACTTC
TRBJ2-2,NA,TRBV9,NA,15,CASSVGSRVSGELFF,TGTGCCAGCAGCGTAGGTAGCCGAGTCTCCGGGGAGCTGTTTTTT
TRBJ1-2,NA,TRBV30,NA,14,CAWSVRGGGVGYTF,TGTGCCTGGAGTGTCCGGGGGGGAGGTGTCGGCTACACCTTC
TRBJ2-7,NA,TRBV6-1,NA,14,CASSEYTSTYEQYF,TGTGCCAGCAGTGAATATACCTCGACCTACGAGCAGTACTTC
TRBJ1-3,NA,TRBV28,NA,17,CASSLSLWGAHGNTIYF,TGTGCCAGCAGTTTATCGTTGTGGGGGGCGCACGGAAACACCATATATTTT
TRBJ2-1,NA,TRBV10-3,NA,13,CAIEVDVTSEQFF,TGTGCCATCGAGGTGGACGTAACAAGCGAGCAGTTCTTC
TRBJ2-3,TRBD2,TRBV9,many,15,CASSVRAGETDTQYF,TGTGCCAGCAGCGTACGGGCGGGAGAAACAGATACGCAGTATTTT
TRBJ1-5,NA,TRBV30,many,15,CAWSVRLSSNQPQHF,TGTGCCTGGAGTGTACGGCTCAGCAGCAATCAGCCCCAGCATTTT
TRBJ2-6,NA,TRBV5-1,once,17,CASRISLSITGANVLTF,TGCGCCAGCAGAATTTCCCTTAGTATTACTGGGGCCAACGTCCTGACTTTC
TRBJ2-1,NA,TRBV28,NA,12,CASSSPSNEQFF,TGTGCCAGCAGTTCCCCTTCTAATGAGCAGTTCTTC
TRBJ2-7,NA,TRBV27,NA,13,CASSFGADYEQYF,TGTGCCAGCAGTTTTGGGGCAGACTACGAGCAGTACTTC
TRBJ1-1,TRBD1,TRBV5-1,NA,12,CASRSGGTEAFF,TGCGCCAGCAGATCAGGGGGGACTGAAGCTTTCTTT
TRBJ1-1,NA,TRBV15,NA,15,CATSREWGARTEAFF,TGTGCCACCAGCAGAGAGTGGGGGGCGCGGACTGAAGCTTTCTTT
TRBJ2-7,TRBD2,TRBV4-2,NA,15,CASSQVASGSYEQYF,TGTGCCAGCAGCCAAGTTGCTAGCGGGAGTTACGAGCAGTACTTC
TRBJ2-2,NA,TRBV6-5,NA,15,CASSYSVVITGELFF,TGTGCCAGCAGTTACTCTGTGGTAATCACCGGGGAGCTGTTTTTT
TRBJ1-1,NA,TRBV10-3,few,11,CAIYQGTEAFF,TGTGCCATCTACCAGGGGACTGAAGCTTTCTTT
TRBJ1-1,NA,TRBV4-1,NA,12,CASSHLNTEAFF,TGCGCCAGCAGCCACCTTAACACTGAAGCTTTCTTT
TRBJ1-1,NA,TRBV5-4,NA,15,CASSLGKGAGTEAFF,TGTGCCAGCAGCTTGGGGAAGGGCGCGGGCACTGAAGCTTTCTTT
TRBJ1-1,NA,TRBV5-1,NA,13,CASSLDGGLEAFF,TGCGCCAGCAGCTTGGATGGGGGGCTTGAAGCTTTCTTT
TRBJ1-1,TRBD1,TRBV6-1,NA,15,CASTTFDRDYTEAFF,TGTGCCAGCACCACCTTCGACAGGGATTACACTGAAGCTTTCTTT
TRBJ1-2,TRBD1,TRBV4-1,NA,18,CASSNRGPLGREHYGYTF,TGCGCCAGCAGCAACAGGGGCCCCCTGGGAAGGGAGCACTATGGCTACACCTTC
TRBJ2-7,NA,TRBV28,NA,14,CASGTLGFRDEQYF,TGTGCCAGCGGGACCCTTGGGTTCAGGGACGAGCAGTACTTC
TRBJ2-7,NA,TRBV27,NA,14,CASSEQGNFYEQYF,TGTGCCAGCAGCGAACAGGGAAACTTCTACGAGCAGTACTTC
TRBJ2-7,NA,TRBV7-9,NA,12,CASSLGLKEQYF,TGTGCCAGCAGCTTAGGGCTGAAAGAGCAGTACTTC
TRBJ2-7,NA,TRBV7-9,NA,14,CASSSAGLDYEQYF,TGTGCCAGCAGCTCTGCGGGGCTTGACTACGAGCAGTACTTC
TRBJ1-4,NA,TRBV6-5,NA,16,CASSYSSRRTNEKLFF,TGTGCCAGCAGTTACTCGAGCAGGCGGACTAATGAAAAACTGTTTTTT
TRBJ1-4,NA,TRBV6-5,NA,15,CASSPTGTTNEKLFF,TGTGCCAGCAGCCCAACAGGGACAACTAATGAAAAACTGTTTTTT
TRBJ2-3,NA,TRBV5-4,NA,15,CASSFRVTSTDTQYF,TGTGCCAGCAGCTTTAGAGTCACCAGCACAGATACGCAGTATTTT
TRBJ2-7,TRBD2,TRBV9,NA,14,CASSVGREDLRQYF,TGTGCCAGCAGCGTAGGGCGGGAGGATCTGCGGCAGTACTTC
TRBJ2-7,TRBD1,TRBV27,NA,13,CASSQGTAYEQYF,TGTGCCAGCAGTCAGGGGACAGCCTACGAGCAGTACTTC
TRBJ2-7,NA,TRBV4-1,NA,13,CASSQVSDYEQYF,TGCGCCAGCAGCCAAGTGTCCGACTACGAGCAGTACTTC
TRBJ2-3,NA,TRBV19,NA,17,CASSRGLRVTSTDTQYF,TGTGCCAGTAGCCGTGGTTTGCGGGTGACTAGCACAGATACGCAGTATTTT
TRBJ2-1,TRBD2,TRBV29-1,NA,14,CSGRGTSSDNEQFF,TGCAGCGGACGGGGGACTAGCTCCGACAATGAGCAGTTCTTC
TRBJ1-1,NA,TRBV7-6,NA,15,CASSRMQGLHTEAFF,TGTGCCAGCAGCCGCATGCAGGGTTTGCACACTGAAGCTTTCTTT
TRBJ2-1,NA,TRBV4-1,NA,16,CASSQRWRDAYNEQFF,TGCGCCAGCAGCCAACGGTGGCGGGACGCCTACAATGAGCAGTTCTTC